This T cell receptor beta chain was sequenced for a study of regulatory T cells in long-lasting Graves disease. In building TCR beta libraries, iRepertoire HTBI primers were used together with Arm-PCR of CDR3 regions. TCRdb re-called the multiplex PCR reads through MiXCR, storing one row per CDR3 protein. Of hundreds of thousands of distinct CDR3 sequences listed, 21% are singletons. There are many counts of this clonotype. The CDR3 covers 17 residues. The V and J ends lost 6 bases and 0 bases respectively, with 20 bases between them. CDR1 and CDR2 from the germline V gene are SNHLY and FYNNEI. Time point described: persistent/refractory GD, antithyroid drugs over 5 years with positive TRAb. TCR sequences were obtained from RNA taken from PBMCs.

This chain connects TRBV2 to TRBJ2-5; perhaps D is TRBD1 or TRBD2 (5 bases each). This clonotype was obtained from a female donor with Graves disease. The sequencing used peripheral blood mononuclear cells (PBMCs), collected when the disease was refractory, from a patient treated with antithyroid drugs. CDR3 sequence: CASRDTLSALHQETQYF. CDR3 sequence (DNA): TGTGCCAGCAGGGACACCCTTAGCGCTCTACACCAAGAGACCCAGTACTTC. Complete variable domain (other parts from reference TRBV2 and TRBJ2-5): EPEVTQTPSHQVTQMGQEVILRCVPISNHLYFYWYRQILGQKVEFLVSFYNNEISEKSEIFDDQFSVERPDGSNFTLKIRSTKLEDSAMYFCASRDTLSALHQETQYFGPGTRLLVL.